This T cell receptor beta chain was observed in a study of blood T cell repertoires in COVID-19. Study-level information: The study drew acute and convalescent COVID-19 samples from the United States, Italy and Spain. PBMCs, B-cell-depleted T cells, or T cells provided the cDNA or gDNA that made up the material.

The CDR3 extends over 13 amino acids. The V and J ends lost 4 bases and 3 bases respectively, with 8 bases between them. Germline-derived CDR1 and CDR2 are SGHRS and YFSETQ. As regards this clone: At the DNA level, this CDR3 is encoded by other sequences in the same sample as well.

Original methodology: Scientists estimated how many nucleated cells there were by amplifying reference gene primers. This table comes from immunoSEQ multiplex PCR, and its TCRdb copy is limited to in-frame clones, with some not included. V, J and clone size derive from that table, while D and trimming were established from the DNA sequence. The sample holds about 200,000 clones, roughly 88% seen once. This clonotype was obtained from a human donor in a cohort sampled during active COVID-19. The V call is TRBV5-1, the J call TRBJ2-1; D may be TRBD1 (6 bases). Sequenced: peripheral blood. The DNA of the CDR3 is TGCGCCAGCAGCCCGGACAGCTACAATGAGCAGTTCTTC. Protein product: CASSPDSYNEQFF. Looking up the rest from reference TRBV5-1 and TRBJ2-1 gives the full variable domain: KAGVTQTPRYLIKTRGQQVTLSCSPISGHRSVSWYQQTPGQGLQFLFEYFSETQRNKGNFPGRFSGRQFSNSRSEMNVSTLELGDSALYLCASSPDSYNEQFFGPGTRLTVL.